A single TCR beta chain is shown here with its context. The target of this receptor is not known. No per-base quality is available; no much larger clone lies one base away. This specimen belongs to a study of cytomegalovirus exposure and HLA in healthy donors (dated by TCRdb to 2016 to 2017). Broadly, across the study: An earlier analysis of approximately 640 of the donors reported about 250 Gb of sequence data and 100 million to 140 million unique TCR beta sequences from about 179 million T cells. An early release that covered some 640 HLA-typed donors contained about 300 gigabases of sequencing data and tens of millions of unique TCR sequences. Of the roughly 430 genotyped donors, roughly 85% fell in the genetic ancestry cluster associated with self-reported Caucasian donors. The aim of the study was to test whether cataloging public T cell receptors could identify signatures of past pathogen exposure. The T cell repertoires of several hundred subjects were profiled by immunosequencing and related to cytomegalovirus serostatus. Besides the first cohort of hundreds of subjects, a separate validation cohort made up of over 95 different subjects was used. To predict cytomegalovirus infection status, the study brought together high-throughput TCR immunosequencing, statistical association of individual TCRs with disease status, and machine learning. A later analysis re-examined previously published TCR beta repertoires from over 500 donors and added high-resolution HLA genotyping to investigate patterns of TCR occurrence. Rather than using new phenotypic data, the later analysis identified candidate immune exposures from TCR beta sequences and from how often those sequences occurred across donors. An earlier analysis of roughly 580 of the donors used high-throughput TCR beta sequencing to judge whether each TCR beta V gene segment behaved as functional or pseudogenic. Donor age, sex, ethnicity and CMV serostatus were collected together with the repertoire data. A later genetic analysis took genome-wide SNP genotypes for about three fifths of the roughly 700 donors and used that subset as a discovery cohort. All discovery cohort repertoires had been generated on a single sequencing platform. HLA typing included class I and class II loci at four-digit resolution. Typing coverage varied by locus: roughly 620-640 donors for A, B, C, DRB1 and DQB1; roughly 520 for DQA1; 600 to 610 for DPA1; under 490 for DPB1. A few DR-DQ haplotypes were treated as single units for association and clustering because of strong linkage in the cohort. On average, around 230,000 unique TCR beta nucleotide sequences were sequenced per donor among a few hundred genotyped donors of the cohort, with about 19% of those sequences being non-productive. Study-level results and caveats: A later analysis found that TCR association rates varied across HLA loci, with DRB1 alleles showing the most associated TCRs and HLA-C alleles the fewest. When HLA alleles, especially DR and DQ, strongly co-occurred, TCR associations were difficult to assign to individual alleles. A further reported finding was that TCR beta sequences accurately predicted the HLA-A and HLA-B alleles for most subjects in the first cohort. The authors suggested that the approach could potentially be extended to other disease states and immunological phenotypes. Compared with the approximately 670-donor mean, donors in an Asian-associated ancestry cluster had fewer N-insertions in productive TCRs, according to a later genetic analysis. Roughly uniform sequencing depth across donors was assumed in presence/absence analyses, although this assumption may not hold. A group of highly shared sequence variants was considered likely to be a technical artifact of the sequencing pipeline. In both the original and validation cohorts, the classifier was reported to diagnose cytomegalovirus status with high specificity and sensitivity. A total of roughly 160 TCR beta chains were listed by the study as associated with cytomegalovirus. Linkage disequilibrium might explain the correlated functional status among segregating V segments, but an unknown experimental factor could not be excluded. Only TCR beta chains were sequenced in this cohort, and the absence of alpha or paired-chain data limited detectable features. Because counts were too low, approximately 15 rarely observed V segments, including chromosome 9 orphons, were excluded from the earlier analysis of roughly 580 of the donors. Because the 87-base-pair reads could not distinguish some IMGT-functional V segments, including TRBV6-2 and TRBV6-3, those segments were excluded. HLA typing was unavailable for some donors at each locus, so association tests used only the typed subset. Most CMV-associated TCR beta chains appeared to be HLA-restricted in a later analysis, and the HLA associations seemed to be driven largely by CMV exposure. Across donors, most TCR sequences were observed very rarely, whereas some public TCRs were present in many individuals. In a later analysis, HLA-associated TCR beta chains were found to be more clonally expanded and to have lower generation probabilities than equally common non-associated chains. Specific HLA alleles were associated with 16,951 TCR beta sequences at a false discovery rate of 0.05 in a later analysis. V-gene and J-gene trimming of TCR beta chains was associated with a missense DCLRE1C variant in a later genetic analysis, and the association was replicated in an independent cohort. An earlier analysis of approximately 530 of the donors showed that most TCR beta V segments appeared in productive rearrangements either about 90% or about 30% of the time, which broadly matched IMGT annotations. For the cohort, immune exposure information was limited to CMV serostatus. In vitro tests confirmed that a few of the cytomegalovirus-associated TCR beta chains recognize cytomegalovirus antigens. In a later analysis, several top co-occurrence clusters were reported to appear linked to parvovirus B19, influenza, CMV and Epstein-Barr virus.

The method behind the library was the immunoSEQ multiplex PCR assay. The multiplex PCR relied on a mix of 60 forward primers for TCR Vbeta segments and 13 reverse primers for TCR Jbeta segments. Amplification of the CDR3 region of rearranged TCR beta genes was performed with a multiplex PCR assay on genomic DNA. On the Illumina HiSeq System, the amplified TCR beta libraries were sequenced as 87-base-pair reads. On the authors' methods: A later analysis counted 65 million to 90 million unique TCR beta chains across the 650 to 800 repertoires, and roughly 9.9 million of these chains were shared by at least two donors. A nearest-neighbor algorithm error-corrected the raw reads and collapsed the reads into unique sequences, merging closely related sequences to remove PCR and sequencing errors. CDR3 sequences were aligned to IMGT reference sequences to assign V, D and J gene segments. For a sequence to be retained, a match of at least six nucleotides was required to both a V gene segment and a J gene segment. A rearrangement was called productive if the CDR3 had no stop codons and remained in frame with V and J, and every other rearrangement was called non-productive. Following IMGT convention, CDR3 was defined as the stretch from the second conserved V-encoded cysteine to the conserved J-encoded phenylalanine. Sequences without an unambiguous match to a single V gene segment were excluded from the earlier analysis of about 640 of the donors. An earlier analysis of several hundred of the donors called V segments functional above 56.7% productive rearrangements and segregating when the between-donor standard deviation exceeded 5%. A statistical classification framework was built for diagnosing cytomegalovirus status from the catalog of TCR beta chain sequences. V and J gene assignment, in a later analysis, came from comparing TCR nucleotide sequences with IMGT/GENE-DB human TR gene sequences. Using the TCRdist pipeline, a later analysis assigned CDR3 sequences along with most-parsimonious VDJ recombination scenarios. In a later analysis, each TCR beta chain was defined by its CDR3 amino acid sequence together with its V-gene family, and reads without a unique V-gene family were excluded. In a later analysis, some 600 highly shared, low-generation-probability nucleotide sequences were removed to address suspected cross-contamination and a sequencing artifact. In a later analysis, a clonal expansion index for each public chain was calculated from normalized within-repertoire ranks of inferred template counts. In a later analysis, generation probabilities were computed using a VDJ recombination model fitted to out-of-frame rearrangements, and the results were checked against IGoR. A later analysis scored TCR-TCR, TCR-HLA and TCR-CMV co-occurrence with hypergeometric tests, applying a repertoire-size bias correction to TCR pairs. To estimate false discovery rates, a later analysis permuted the HLA or CMV assignments 20 times. In a later analysis, co-occurring TCRs were grouped with DBSCAN, and TCRdist sequence similarity was added when clustering was performed within HLA-allele-positive subsets. Co-occurrence clustering excluded repertoires with fewer than 30,000 or more than 120,000 public chains, plus five with anomalous nucleotide sharing. The immuneACCESS repertoire file appears here via TCRdb, limited to in-frame rearrangements. These files lack a portion of the clones; in checked studies, under half of the deficit traces to unresolved V genes, and the cause of the others is not known. The V and J calls and clone size come from that table; D and trimming were worked out from the DNA. The sample table shows about 120,000 clones, and over 75% are seen once. The ten largest clones add up to roughly 2.5% of the sample.

The cohort was made up of approximately 700 healthy bone marrow donors. Cohort members were all nominally healthy when sampled, although unrecorded immune exposures were likely present. The donor was CMV seronegative and was included in the group of 352 seronegative cohort members. Each donor provided a peripheral blood sample, and peripheral blood mononuclear cells were used for TCR beta sequencing. Genomic DNA extraction from the blood cell samples was performed with the Qiagen DNeasy Blood Extraction Kit. The CDR3 sequence holds 16 residues, the cysteine and phenylalanine included. Just the 48-base CDR3 DNA is kept, in frame starting at base 1. V and J are trimmed by 1 base and 2 bases, and the gene matches miss 6 bases of the junction. The germline V gene encodes CDR1 LGHNA and CDR2 YNFKEQ.

The chain joins TRBV4-2 to TRBJ2-3; TRBD2 aligns with 7 central bases. The receptor was derived from a woman aged 18-29 years in good health and CMV-seronegative. The sequencing input was PBMCs. CDR3 region: CASSQAGGRDTDTQYF. The DNA is TGTGCCAGCAGCCAAGCCGGGGGGAGGGACACAGATACGCAGTATTTT.